This T cell receptor beta chain came from a study of shared clonotypes between healthy human individuals. The test was conducted at deep level. Genomic DNA belonging to each subset was distributed in equal measure over several immunoSEQ plates. Assay used: immunoSEQ multiplex PCR; TCRdb lists only in-frame clones, some missing. The sample lists 2,500,000 or so clones, approximately 93% occurring once. What was sequenced was naive CD4+ T cells from PBMCs. Subset in this sample: CD45RA+ positively selected. This TCR was sampled from a man between 18 and 29 years old in good health. Some clones in this sample may be carry-over from other donors' samples.

The CDR3 region has the DNA TGTGCCAGCTCAGGACAGGAACTGAACACTGAAGCTTTCTTT. As protein: CASSGQELNTEAFF. The chain has TRBV18 and TRBJ1-1, with 7 bases matching TRBD1. The trim removed 5 bases at V and 0 bases at J, leaving 3 bases unmatched. The CDR3 totals 14 residues. Per germline, CDR1 KGHSH and CDR2 LQKENI.